A selection of T cell receptor beta chains follows, all from one sample in a study of blood T cell repertoires in COVID-19. Clones were sequenced by immunoSEQ multiplex PCR, and TCRdb holds only the in-frame ones, with some missing. The top ten clones hold roughly 7% of a sample with 150,000 to 200,000 clones, about 86% of them seen once. What was sequenced was peripheral blood. These receptors all stem from a man aged 50-60 years with active or convalescent COVID-19. The CDR3 runs from the conserved cysteine through the conserved F or W. The D gene is left open where the match is weak. Where a row states a size, it is once, few, many or the class of an expanded clone; other rows omit it.

CDR3 | DNA | size | V | D | J
CASTSNSYNEQFF | TGTGCCAGCACCAGTAACTCCTACAATGAGCAGTTCTTC | NA | TRBV12-3/TRBV12-4 | NA | TRBJ2-1
CASRGTGLGGYTF | TGTGCCAGCAGGGGGACAGGGCTTGGTGGCTACACCTTC | NA | TRBV6-5 | TRBD1 | TRBJ1-2
CASRKSGTTTYEQYF | TGTGCCAGCAGAAAATCCGGGACTACAACCTACGAGCAGTACTTC | NA | TRBV6-6 | TRBD2 | TRBJ2-7
CATSDPDRGLETQYF | TGTGCCACCAGTGATCCGGACAGGGGGCTGGAGACCCAGTACTTC | NA | TRBV24-1 | TRBD1 | TRBJ2-5
CASSVYSGASGELFF | TGTGCCAGCAGCGTATATAGCGGGGCCTCTGGGGAGCTGTTTTTT | few | TRBV5-4 | TRBD2 | TRBJ2-2
CASSENVAGSLAKNIQYF | TGTGCCAGCAGTGAAAATGTCGCCGGGTCCCTAGCCAAAAACATTCAGTACTTC | few | TRBV6-1 | NA | TRBJ2-4
CSASGQANYGYTF | TGCAGTGCTAGTGGACAGGCTAACTATGGCTACACCTTC | NA | TRBV20-1 | TRBD1 | TRBJ1-2
CASSYSSPGSDYGYTF | TGTGCCAGCAGTTACTCGAGTCCGGGTTCGGACTATGGCTACACCTTC | NA | TRBV6-5 | NA | TRBJ1-2
CASSEGLADIGQYF | TGCGCCAGCAGCGAGGGACTAGCGGACATTGGGCAGTACTTC | NA | TRBV5-1 | TRBD2 | TRBJ2-7
CATSAPGSRTGELFF | TGTGCCACCAGTGCACCGGGGAGTCGCACCGGGGAGCTGTTTTTT | NA | TRBV24-1 | NA | TRBJ2-2
CASSSHLVNSPLHF | TGTGCCAGCAGCTCCCACTTGGTGAATTCACCCCTCCACTTT | NA | TRBV7-2 | NA | TRBJ1-6
CASSLDRGPSGEQFF | TGTGCCAGCAGTTTAGACAGGGGGCCCAGCGGTGAGCAGTTCTTC | once | TRBV6-5 | TRBD1 | TRBJ2-1
CASSSPGQGGEKLFF | TGTGCCAGCAGTTCACCCGGACAGGGTGGTGAAAAACTGTTTTTT | NA | TRBV25-1 | TRBD1 | TRBJ1-4
CASSLTGGLPVRETQYF | TGCGCCAGCAGCTTGACGGGGGGCCTCCCTGTGCGTGAGACCCAGTACTTC | NA | TRBV5-1 | NA | TRBJ2-5
CSVEISGGPSYNEQFF | TGCAGCGTTGAAATATCGGGGGGGCCGTCCTACAATGAGCAGTTCTTC | NA | TRBV29-1 | TRBD2 | TRBJ2-1
CAWSVGLRIRENYNEQFF | TGTGCCTGGAGTGTGGGCCTCCGGATCCGGGAGAACTACAATGAGCAGTTCTTC | NA | TRBV30 | NA | TRBJ2-1
CASSLTSGADTQYF | TGTGCCAGCAGCTTAACTAGCGGGGCAGATACGCAGTATTTT | NA | TRBV5-4 | TRBD2 | TRBJ2-3
CASSLWGGNGYTF | TGTGCCAGCAGTTTGTGGGGGGGAAATGGCTACACCTTC | NA | TRBV27 | NA | TRBJ1-2
CASSSGADTEAFF | TGTGCCAGCAGCTCCGGTGCCGACACTGAAGCTTTCTTT | NA | TRBV7-3 | NA | TRBJ1-1
CAISDEGWKVDEQYF | TGTGCCATCAGTGACGAGGGATGGAAAGTAGACGAGCAGTACTTC | NA | TRBV10-3 | NA | TRBJ2-7
CASSVHSGSNEQFF | TGTGCCAGCAGCGTACATAGCGGGAGTAATGAGCAGTTCTTC | NA | TRBV7-3 | TRBD2 | TRBJ2-1
CASSISVLADLGEQYF | TGTGCCAGTAGTATTTCCGTCCTAGCGGATTTGGGGGAGCAGTACTTC | NA | TRBV19 | TRBD2 | TRBJ2-7
CASSQDRTRDPPYEQYF | TGCGCCAGCAGCCAAGATCGGACGCGGGATCCCCCCTACGAGCAGTACTTC | NA | TRBV4-3 | NA | TRBJ2-7
CASSPSGGPTDTQYF | TGCGCCAGCAGCCCCAGCGGGGGCCCCACAGATACGCAGTATTTT | NA | TRBV5-1 | TRBD2 | TRBJ2-3
CATSDPQGNYGYTF | TGTGCCACCAGTGATCCACAGGGAAACTATGGCTACACCTTC | NA | TRBV24-1 | NA | TRBJ1-2
CASSQDWSGLPYEQYF | TGTGCCAGCAGCCAAGATTGGTCAGGCCTTCCCTACGAGCAGTACTTC | NA | TRBV3-1/TRBV3-2 | NA | TRBJ2-7
CASSQATGYNSPLHF | TGTGCCAGCAGCCAGGCGACAGGATATAATTCACCCCTCCACTTT | NA | TRBV3-1/TRBV3-2 | NA | TRBJ1-6
CASRETGAHNEQFF | TGTGCCAGCAGGGAGACAGGGGCCCACAATGAGCAGTTCTTC | NA | TRBV28 | TRBD1 | TRBJ2-1
CASSPPGLAGGGEQYF | TGTGCCAGCAGCCCGCCGGGACTAGCGGGAGGGGGGGAGCAGTACTTC | once | TRBV3-1/TRBV3-2 | TRBD2 | TRBJ2-7
CASSKVRGFSFDEQFF | TGTGCCAGCAGCAAAGTAAGAGGGTTCAGCTTCGATGAGCAGTTCTTC | NA | TRBV21-1 | NA | TRBJ2-1
CASSQEGDADRHRYF | TGCGCCAGCAGCCAAGAAGGGGACGCGGACAGACATCGGTACTTC | NA | TRBV4-3 | NA | TRBJ2-4
CAISESSGDRANEQFF | TGTGCCATCAGTGAGTCTAGCGGGGACCGGGCCAATGAGCAGTTCTTC | NA | TRBV10-3 | TRBD2 | TRBJ2-1
CASSELGWQFGEQYF | TGCGCCAGCAGTGAGCTAGGCTGGCAGTTTGGCGAGCAGTACTTC | NA | TRBV10-1 | NA | TRBJ2-7
CASSQGGVDTEAFF | TGCGCCAGCAGCCAGGGAGGGGTTGACACTGAAGCTTTCTTT | NA | TRBV5-1 | NA | TRBJ1-1
CASSIRGLTEAFF | TGTGCCAGCAGCATAAGGGGCTTAACTGAAGCTTTCTTT | NA | TRBV6-2/TRBV6-3 | NA | TRBJ1-1
CASSLMLQSNYGYTF | TGTGCCAGCAGCTTAATGTTGCAGTCTAACTATGGCTACACCTTC | NA | TRBV7-2 | NA | TRBJ1-2
CASSVQGYNEKLFF | TGTGCCAGCAGTGTACAGGGATATAATGAAAAACTGTTTTTT | NA | TRBV28 | NA | TRBJ1-4
CASNPGTISYEQYF | TGCGCCAGCAATCCAGGGACAATCTCCTACGAGCAGTACTTC | NA | TRBV5-1 | NA | TRBJ2-7
CASSLIGAGEYNEQFF | TGTGCCAGCAGCTTGATTGGAGCGGGAGAGTACAATGAGCAGTTCTTC | NA | TRBV11-2 | TRBD2 | TRBJ2-1
CASSTGTFTSTDTQYF | TGCGCCAGCAGCACCGGGACATTCACTAGCACAGATACGCAGTATTTT | NA | TRBV5-1 | NA | TRBJ2-3